This is a list of T cell receptor beta chains from one sample in a study of blood T cell repertoires in COVID-19. Data came from immunoSEQ multiplex PCR; TCRdb stores just in-frame clones and leaves some out. The table includes 380,000 or so clones, roughly 87% detected once. Input material: PBMCs or T cells enriched from blood (not recorded which). The receptor source for this set is a woman in her 40s with acute COVID-19. CDR3s include the opening cysteine and the closing phenylalanine or tryptophan.

V gene	CDR3 length	CDR3 protein
TRBV5-8	15	CASSSDGTRGEKLFF
TRBV5-1	15	CASSPGGKGNQPQHF
TRBV6-5	15	CASSRSDGMRDEQYF
TRBV10-3	13	CAIQTGQGYEQYF
TRBV3-1/TRBV3-2	16	CASSHSTGGPNEKLFF
TRBV30	13	CAWRATGFGGYTF
TRBV19	16	CASSNPRTWYTGELFF
TRBV6-5	14	CASSYSRGFHEQYF
TRBV5-1	15	CASSLGRGQPETQYF
TRBV5-1	14	CASSLDWGRQPQHF
TRBV11-2	14	CASSLAGGPHEQFF
TRBV6-6	14	CASSSGAGLEKLFF
TRBV28	15	CASSLGGADNSPLHF
TRBV7-9	18	CASSLVRLGTRGTGELFF
TRBV12-1	12	CASSSENSPLHF
TRBV29-1	14	CSVDQGFPTDTQYF
TRBV6-5	13	CASAGGPKETQYF
TRBV4-1	14	CASSQEGQGGGYTF
TRBV18	14	CASSGGTSSYEQYF
TRBV30	12	CASYTNGDTQYF
TRBV2	13	CASQIDRNYGYTF
TRBV7-8	14	CASSLGGGQTEAFF
TRBV6-5	15	CASGTESSYNSPLHF
TRBV29-1	13	CSVGTTGEETQYF
TRBV27	14	CASRPGSRVYEQYF
TRBV7-9	13	CASSVSGTYEQYF
TRBV18	15	CASSPDIATNEKLFF
TRBV6-4	15	CASSDSGQGNTEAFF
TRBV30	16	CAWTRGQRRQDYGYTF
TRBV29-1	12	CSVDDDAGEQFF
TRBV27	14	CASSPGTGGYEQYF
TRBV7-7	16	CASSLGTSGGAEEQFF
TRBV11-2	14	CASSLGGQGAEAFF
TRBV4-1	13	CASSPLGGKGYTF
TRBV25-1	15	CASSESGQPNQPQHF
TRBV2	16	CASSSTGGMATDTQYF
TRBV15	15	CATSRGSGVPGELFF
TRBV5-1	15	CASRRAQVLNTEAFF
TRBV2	14	CASKRVGPFYGYTF
TRBV15	16	CATSPRSTGNNSPLHF
TRBV19	16	CASTPLAGGPVDEQFF
TRBV4-2	18	CASSQGFRGGPGTDTQYF
TRBV21-1	11	CASSSQQPQHF
TRBV30	14	CAWSVRGGNSPLHF
TRBV2	15	CASSAQQSPYSPLHF
TRBV3-1/TRBV3-2	16	CASSQEKGAIPDTQYF
TRBV29-1	11	CSVFRGTEAFF
TRBV5-4	15	CASSLAVARTDTQYF